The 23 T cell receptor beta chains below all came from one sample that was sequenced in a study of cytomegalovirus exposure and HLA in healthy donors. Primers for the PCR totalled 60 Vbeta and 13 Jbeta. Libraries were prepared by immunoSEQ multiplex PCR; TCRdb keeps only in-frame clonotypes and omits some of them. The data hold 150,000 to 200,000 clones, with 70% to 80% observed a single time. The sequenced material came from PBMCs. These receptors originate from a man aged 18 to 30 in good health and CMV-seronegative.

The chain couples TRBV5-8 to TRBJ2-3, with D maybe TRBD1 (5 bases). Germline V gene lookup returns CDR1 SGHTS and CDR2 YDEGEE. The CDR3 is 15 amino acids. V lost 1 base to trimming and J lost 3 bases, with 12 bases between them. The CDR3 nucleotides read TGTGCCAGCAGCTTGCGCGACAGAGCGACAGATACGCAGTATTTT. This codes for CASSLRDRATDTQYF.

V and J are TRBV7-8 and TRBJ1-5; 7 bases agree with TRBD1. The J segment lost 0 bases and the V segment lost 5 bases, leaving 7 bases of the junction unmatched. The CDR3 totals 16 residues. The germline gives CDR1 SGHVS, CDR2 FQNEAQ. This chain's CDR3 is CASSPSRDSSNQPQHF. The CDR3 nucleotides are TGTGCCAGCAGCCCCAGCCGGGACAGTAGCAATCAGCCCCAGCATTTT.

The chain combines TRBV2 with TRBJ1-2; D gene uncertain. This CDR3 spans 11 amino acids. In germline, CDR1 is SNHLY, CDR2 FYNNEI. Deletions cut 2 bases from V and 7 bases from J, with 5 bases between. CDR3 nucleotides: TGTGCCAGCAGTGAACGGGGTGGCTACACCTTC. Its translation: CASSERGGYTF.

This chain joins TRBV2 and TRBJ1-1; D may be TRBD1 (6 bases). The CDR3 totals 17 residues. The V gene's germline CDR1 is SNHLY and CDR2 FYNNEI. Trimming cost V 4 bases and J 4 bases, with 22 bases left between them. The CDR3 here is CASSGSTGGWGGTEAFF. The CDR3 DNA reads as TGTGCCAGCAGTGGATCGACAGGAGGTTGGGGGGGCACTGAAGCTTTCTTT.

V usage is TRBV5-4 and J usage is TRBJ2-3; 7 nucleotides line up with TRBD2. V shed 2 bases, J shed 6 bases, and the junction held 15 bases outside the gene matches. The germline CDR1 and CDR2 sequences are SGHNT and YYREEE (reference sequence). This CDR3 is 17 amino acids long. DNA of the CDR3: TGTGCCAGCAGCTTTCAGGCGGGGGTAGGCCCCGAGGATACGCAGTATTTT. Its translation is CASSFQAGVGPEDTQYF.

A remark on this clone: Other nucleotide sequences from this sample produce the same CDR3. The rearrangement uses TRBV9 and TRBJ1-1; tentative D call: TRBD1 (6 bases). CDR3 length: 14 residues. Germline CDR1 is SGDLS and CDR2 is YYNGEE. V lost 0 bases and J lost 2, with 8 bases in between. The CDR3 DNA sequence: TGTGCCAGCAGCGTAGCACAGGGCAACACTGAAGCTTTCTTT. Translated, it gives CASSVAQGNTEAFF.

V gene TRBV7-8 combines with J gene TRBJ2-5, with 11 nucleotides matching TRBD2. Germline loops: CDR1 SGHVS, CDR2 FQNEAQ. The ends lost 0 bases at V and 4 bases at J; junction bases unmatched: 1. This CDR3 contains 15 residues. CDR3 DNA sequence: TGTGCCAGCAGCTTAGCGGGACTAGCGGTAGAGACCCAGTACTTC. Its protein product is CASSLAGLAVETQYF.

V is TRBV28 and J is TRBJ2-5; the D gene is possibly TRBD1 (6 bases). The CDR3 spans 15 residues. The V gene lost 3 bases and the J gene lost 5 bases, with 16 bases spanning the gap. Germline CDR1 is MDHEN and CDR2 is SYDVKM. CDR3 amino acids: CASSLGARQWETQYF. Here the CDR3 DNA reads TGTGCCAGCAGTTTGGGGGCCCGGCAGTGGGAGACCCAGTACTTC.

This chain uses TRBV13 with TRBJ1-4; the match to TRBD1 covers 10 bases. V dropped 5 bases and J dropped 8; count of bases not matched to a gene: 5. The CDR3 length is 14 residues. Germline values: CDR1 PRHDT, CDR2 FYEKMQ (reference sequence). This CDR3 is CASSIRQGAEKLFF. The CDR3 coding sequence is TGTGCCAGCAGCATAAGACAGGGGGCGGAAAAACTGTTTTTT. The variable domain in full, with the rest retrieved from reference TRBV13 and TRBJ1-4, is AAGVIQSPRHLIKEKRETATLKCYPIPRHDTVYWYQQGPGQDPQFLISFYEKMQSDKGSIPDRFSAQQFSDYHSELNMSSLELGDSALYFCASSIRQGAEKLFFGSGTQLSVL.

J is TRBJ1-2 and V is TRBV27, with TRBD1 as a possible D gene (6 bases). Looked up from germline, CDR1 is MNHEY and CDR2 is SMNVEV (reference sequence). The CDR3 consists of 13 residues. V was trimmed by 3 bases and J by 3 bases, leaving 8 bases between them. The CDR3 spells CASSFYRDYGYTF. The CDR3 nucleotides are TGTGCCAGCAGTTTTTACAGGGACTATGGCTACACCTTC.

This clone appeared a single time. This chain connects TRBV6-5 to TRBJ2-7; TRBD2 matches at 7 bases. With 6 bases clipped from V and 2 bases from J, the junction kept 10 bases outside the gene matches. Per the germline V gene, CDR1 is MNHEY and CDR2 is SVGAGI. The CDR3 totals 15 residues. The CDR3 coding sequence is TGTGCCAGCAGACGGGGGGTCCGATATACCTACGAGCAGTACTTC. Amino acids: CASRRGVRYTYEQYF.

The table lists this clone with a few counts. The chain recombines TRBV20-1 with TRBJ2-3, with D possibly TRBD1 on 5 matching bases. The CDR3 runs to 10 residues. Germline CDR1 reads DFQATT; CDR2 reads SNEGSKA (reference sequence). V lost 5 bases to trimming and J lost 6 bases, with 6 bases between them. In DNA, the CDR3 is TGCAGTGCTGCAGGGGATACGCAGTATTTT. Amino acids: CSAAGDTQYF.

CDR3 loop: CASSVTGNQPQHF. The CDR3, as DNA: TGTGCCAGCAGTGTGACAGGAAATCAGCCCCAGCATTTT. The J gene is TRBJ1-5, the V gene TRBV28, with D tentatively TRBD1 (6 bases). CDR3 size: 13 residues. Trimming left V 5 bases short and J 4 bases short, with 9 bases between. Germline V gene data show CDR1 as MDHEN and CDR2 as SYDVKM.

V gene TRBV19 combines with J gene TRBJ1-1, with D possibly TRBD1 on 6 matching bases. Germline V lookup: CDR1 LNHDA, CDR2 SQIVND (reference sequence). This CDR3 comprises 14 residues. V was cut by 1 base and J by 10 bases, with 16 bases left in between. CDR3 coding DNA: TGTGCCAGTAGTATAGGGTTGGGGGCTGGTGGAGCTTTCTTT. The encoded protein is CASSIGLGAGGAFF.

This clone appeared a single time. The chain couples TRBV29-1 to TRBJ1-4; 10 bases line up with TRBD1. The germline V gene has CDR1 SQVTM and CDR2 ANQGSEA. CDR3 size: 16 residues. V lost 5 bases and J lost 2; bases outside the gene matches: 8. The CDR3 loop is CSVMGTGERTNEKLFF. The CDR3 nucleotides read TGCAGCGTTATGGGGACAGGGGAAAGGACTAATGAAAAACTGTTTTTT.

The CDR3 nucleotides read TGCGCCAGCAGAGGAGGACAGACCTTTAATCAGCCCCAGCATTTT. Its protein product is CASRGGQTFNQPQHF. V gene TRBV10-2 combines with J gene TRBJ1-5; tentatively, D is TRBD1 (6 bases). V lost 6 bases, J lost 4 bases, and 16 bases lay in between. The CDR3 runs 15 residues. CDR1 is WSHSY, CDR2 SAAADI, per germline.

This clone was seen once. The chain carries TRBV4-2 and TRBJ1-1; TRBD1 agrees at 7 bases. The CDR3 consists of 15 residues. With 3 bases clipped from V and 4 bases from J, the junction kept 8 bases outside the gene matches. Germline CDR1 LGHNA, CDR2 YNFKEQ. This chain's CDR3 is CASSHRRGPGTEAFF. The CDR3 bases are TGTGCCAGCAGCCATAGGAGGGGGCCCGGCACTGAAGCTTTCTTT.

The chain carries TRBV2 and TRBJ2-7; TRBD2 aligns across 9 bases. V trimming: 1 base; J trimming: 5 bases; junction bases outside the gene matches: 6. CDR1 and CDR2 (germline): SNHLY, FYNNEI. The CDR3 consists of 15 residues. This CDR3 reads CASSEGLREGHEQYF. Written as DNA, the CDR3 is TGTGCCAGCAGTGAAGGTCTGCGGGAGGGCCACGAGCAGTACTTC.

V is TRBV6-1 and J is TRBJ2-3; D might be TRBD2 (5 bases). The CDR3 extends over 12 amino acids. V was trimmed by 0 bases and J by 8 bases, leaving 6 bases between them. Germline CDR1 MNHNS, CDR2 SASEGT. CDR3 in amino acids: CASSEAGSTQYF. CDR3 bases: TGTGCCAGCAGTGAAGCGGGGAGTACGCAGTATTTT.

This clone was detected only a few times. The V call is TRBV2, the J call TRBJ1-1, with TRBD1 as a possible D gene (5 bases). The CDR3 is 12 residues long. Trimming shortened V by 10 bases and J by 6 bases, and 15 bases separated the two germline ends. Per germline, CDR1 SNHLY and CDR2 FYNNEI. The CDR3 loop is CATCREAPEAFF. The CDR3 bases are TGTGCCACCTGCAGGGAAGCCCCTGAAGCTTTCTTT.

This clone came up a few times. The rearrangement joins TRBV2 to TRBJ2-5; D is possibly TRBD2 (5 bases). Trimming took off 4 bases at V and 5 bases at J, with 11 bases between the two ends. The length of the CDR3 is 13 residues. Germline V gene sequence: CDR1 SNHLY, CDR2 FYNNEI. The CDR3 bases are TGTGCCAGCAGTGGATCACTAGGGGAGACCCAGTACTTC. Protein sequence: CASSGSLGETQYF.

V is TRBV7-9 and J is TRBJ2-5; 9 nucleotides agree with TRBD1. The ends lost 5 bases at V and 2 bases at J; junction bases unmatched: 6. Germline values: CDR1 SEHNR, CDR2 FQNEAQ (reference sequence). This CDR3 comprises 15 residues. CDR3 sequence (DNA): TGTGCCAGCAGCCTCTGGACAGGGGTACAAGAGACCCAGTACTTC. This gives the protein CASSLWTGVQETQYF.

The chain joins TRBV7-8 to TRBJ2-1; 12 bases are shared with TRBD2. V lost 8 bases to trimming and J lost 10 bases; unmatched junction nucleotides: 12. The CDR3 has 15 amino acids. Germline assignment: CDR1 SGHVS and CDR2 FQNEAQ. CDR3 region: CASFALAGGPREQFF. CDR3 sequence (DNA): TGTGCCAGCTTCGCCCTAGCGGGAGGGCCGAGAGAGCAGTTCTTC.